The 5 T cell receptor beta chains below all came from one sample that was sequenced in a study of cytomegalovirus exposure and HLA in healthy donors. PCR employed 60 Vbeta and 13 Jbeta primers. The data were produced by immunoSEQ multiplex PCR, yet TCRdb's version contains in-frame clones alone and is incomplete. In the table there are tens of thousands of clones, 76% of which are singletons. Sample: PBMCs. These receptors all stem from a woman aged 25 to 39 in good health and CMV-seropositive.

V and J are TRBV27 and TRBJ2-7; the D gene is possibly TRBD2 (5 bases). The length of the CDR3 is 11 residues. The germline CDR1 and CDR2 sequences are MNHEY and SMNVEV (reference sequence). V was cut by 4 bases and J by 4 bases, with 5 bases left in between. The chain's CDR3 is CASSSGYEQYF. Written as DNA, the CDR3 is TGTGCCAGCAGTTCGGGGTACGAGCAGTACTTC.

Of note for this clone: This CDR3 is also generated by other DNA sequences in the sample. V and J are TRBV6-5 and TRBJ2-7; the D gene is possibly TRBD1 (6 bases). Germline V gene lookup returns CDR1 MNHEY and CDR2 SVGAGI. V was clipped by 2 bases and J by 4 bases, with 12 bases between them. CDR3 size: 14 residues. CDR3 amino acids: CASSYGGGGYEQYF. CDR3 DNA: TGTGCCAGCAGTTACGGGGGCGGCGGGTACGAGCAGTACTTC.

The genes are TRBV7-9 and TRBJ2-3, with TRBD2 identical over 9 bases. The V and J ends lost 6 bases and 2 bases, in that order; junction bases with no gene match: 12. CDR3 length equals 17 residues. The V gene's germline CDR1 is SEHNR and CDR2 FQNEAQ (reference sequence). The CDR3 loop is CASRSGGGVKNTDTQYF. The CDR3 nucleotides read TGTGCCAGCAGATCGGGCGGGGGGGTTAAGAACACAGATACGCAGTATTTT.

This clone was found a few times. The CDR3 coding sequence is TGTGCCAGCAGCTTAGACAGGATCGGCGGCTACACCTTC. It codes for CASSLDRIGGYTF. This chain links TRBV14 with TRBJ1-2, with a possible D match to TRBD1 (6 bases). From germline, CDR1 is SGHDN and CDR2 FVKESK. The CDR3 runs 13 residues. V lost 5 bases and J lost 8, with 15 bases in between.

The chain combines TRBV6-1 with TRBJ1-2; 7 bases map to TRBD1. Germline loops: CDR1 MNHNS, CDR2 SASEGT. The J segment lost 7 bases and the V segment lost 6 bases, leaving 5 bases of the junction unmatched. The CDR3 has 12 amino acids. This chain's CDR3 is CASSRGETGYTF. CDR3 nucleotide sequence: TGTGCCAGCAGCAGGGGGGAGACTGGCTACACCTTC.